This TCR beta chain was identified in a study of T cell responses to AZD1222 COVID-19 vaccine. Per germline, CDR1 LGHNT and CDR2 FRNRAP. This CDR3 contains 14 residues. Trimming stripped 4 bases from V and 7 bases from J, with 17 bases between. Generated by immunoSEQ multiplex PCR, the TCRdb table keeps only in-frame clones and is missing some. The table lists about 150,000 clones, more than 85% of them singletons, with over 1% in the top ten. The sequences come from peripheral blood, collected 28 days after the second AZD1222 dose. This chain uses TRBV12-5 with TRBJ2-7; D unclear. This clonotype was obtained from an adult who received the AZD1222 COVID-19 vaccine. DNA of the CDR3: TGTGCTAGTGGTTCCCTGGGCAAGGGTGGAGAGCAGTACTTC. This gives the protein CASGSLGKGGEQYF. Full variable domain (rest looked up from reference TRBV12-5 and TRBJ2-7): DARVTQTPRHKVTEMGQEVTMRCQPILGHNTVFWYRQTMMQGLELLAYFRNRAPLDDSGMPKDRFSAEMPDATLATLKIQPSEPRDSAVYFCASGSLGKGGEQYFGPGTRLTVT.